This TCR beta chain was observed in a study of blood T cell repertoires in COVID-19 (dated by TCRdb to 2020 to 2021). General notes on the study: Samples covering the acute and convalescent phases of COVID-19 were provided by collaborators in the United States, Italy and Spain. The material from the prospective study consisted of cDNA or gDNA derived from T cells, B-cell-depleted T cells, or PBMCs. The repertoires were made available in a free public database intended to serve as a resource for research on the immune response to SARS-CoV-2. Samples came from the ongoing ImmuneRACE study (first 160 participants) plus 1,254 subjects from 6 global collaborators. Where available, HLA class I and class II types were taken from metadata supplied by the sample provider and were not determined by assay-based typing. Nearly every sample came with metadata listing a de-identified subject ID, COVID-19 status, age in years and sex. The dataset comprised deeply sampled blood TCRbeta repertoires from subjects exposed to, actively infected with, or recovered from COVID-19. Overall results and qualifications from the work: The quantity of clinical and demographic metadata differed by source and by participant and was supplied without curation.

TCRbeta CDR3 regions were amplified from genomic DNA using the immunoSEQ Assay, a bias-controlled multiplex PCR. From the authors' description of their analysis: The number of nucleated cells in each sample was estimated from the amplification of reference gene primers within the assay. Sequence reads were collapsed and filtered to measure the absolute abundance of every unique TCRbeta CDR3 rearrangement. For each sample, productive Simpson clonality was calculated as the square root of Simpson's diversity index over productive rearrangements. TCRdb took over this immuneACCESS table, retaining in-frame rearrangements with V and J assigned. Such tables are incomplete; in checked studies, under half of the missing clones stem from an unresolved V gene, and the remainder is unexplained. That table supplies the V and J calls and clone size; D and trimming were determined from the DNA. The sample table records 350,000 to 400,000 clones; approximately 86% of these occur just once. The ten largest clonotypes hold about 7.6% of the sample.

At one collaborating source in Seattle, patients were enrolled during active infection and were followed longitudinally through the course of disease. Whole blood was collected in K2EDTA tubes by collaborating institutions according to the institutions' own protocols. For TCRbeta analysis, collaborator samples were shipped as frozen whole blood, as isolated PBMCs, or as DNA extracted from either sample type. From a lookup of the germline V gene (reference sequence), CDR1 and CDR2 are LNHDA and SQIVND. The CDR3 runs 14 residues from the cysteine to the phenylalanine. Only the CDR3 DNA is retained, 42 bases long and in frame from the first base. The V and J ends are trimmed by 4 bases and 2 bases, leaving 11 bases between them. As regards this clone: The antigen it recognizes is unknown. Base qualities were left out, and no much larger clone turns up one base away.

The sample taken for sequencing was peripheral blood. The TCR sequence derives from a woman aged 55-69 years with COVID-19, enrolled during active disease. The chain was built from TRBV19 and TRBJ2-5; the best D guess is TRBD2, with 5 bases matching. CDR3 protein: CASSTWRGQETQYF. In nucleotides, the sequence is TGTGCCAGTAGTACGTGGCGAGGGCAAGAGACCCAGTACTTC.